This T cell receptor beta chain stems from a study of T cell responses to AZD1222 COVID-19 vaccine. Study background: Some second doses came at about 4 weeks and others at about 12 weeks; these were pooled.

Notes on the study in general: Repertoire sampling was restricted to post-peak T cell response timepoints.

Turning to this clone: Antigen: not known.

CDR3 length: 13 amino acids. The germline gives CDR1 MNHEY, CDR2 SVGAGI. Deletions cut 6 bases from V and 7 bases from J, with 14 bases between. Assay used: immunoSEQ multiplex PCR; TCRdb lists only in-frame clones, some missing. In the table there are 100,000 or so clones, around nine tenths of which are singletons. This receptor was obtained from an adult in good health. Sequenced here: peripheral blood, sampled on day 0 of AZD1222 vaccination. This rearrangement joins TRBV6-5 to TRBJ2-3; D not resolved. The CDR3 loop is CASSCTEPHTQYF. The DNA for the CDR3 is TGTGCCAGCAGCTGTACAGAGCCCCATACGCAGTATTTT.